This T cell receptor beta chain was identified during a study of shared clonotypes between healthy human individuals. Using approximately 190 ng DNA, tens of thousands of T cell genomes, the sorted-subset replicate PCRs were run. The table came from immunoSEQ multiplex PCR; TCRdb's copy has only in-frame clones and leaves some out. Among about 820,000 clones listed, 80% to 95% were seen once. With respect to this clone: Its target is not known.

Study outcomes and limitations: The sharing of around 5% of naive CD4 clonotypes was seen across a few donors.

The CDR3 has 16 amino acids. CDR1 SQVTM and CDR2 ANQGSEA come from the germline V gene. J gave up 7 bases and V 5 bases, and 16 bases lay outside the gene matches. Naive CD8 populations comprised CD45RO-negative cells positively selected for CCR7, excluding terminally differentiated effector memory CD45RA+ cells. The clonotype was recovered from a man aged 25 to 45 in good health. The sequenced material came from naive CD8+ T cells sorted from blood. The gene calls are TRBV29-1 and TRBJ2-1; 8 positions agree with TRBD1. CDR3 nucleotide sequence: TGCAGCGTTTCTCGCAGGGGGCGCGAGATCGGTAATGAGCAGTTCTTC. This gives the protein CSVSRRGREIGNEQFF.